The entry below describes one TCR beta chain. Its target is unknown. Expressed TCRB transcripts got sequenced, as all isolated RNA was reverse transcribed. The data were produced by immunoSEQ multiplex PCR, yet TCRdb's version contains in-frame clones alone and is incomplete. The sample contains under 900,000 clones, 17% of which appear only once. The data were taken from a study of beta chain features in type 1 diabetes. Study-level information: The study examined about 110,000,000 sorted cells across all samples.

J was trimmed by 5 bases and V by 9 bases; bases with no gene match: 16. Germline CDR1 SEHNR, CDR2 FQNEAQ (reference sequence). CDR3 size: 17 residues. Study conclusions and caveats: VDJ junctions sequenced from type 1 diabetes patients showed fewer insertions and more deletions. Equally in patients and controls, PCR might preferentially amplify shorter templates.

The sequenced sample was naive CD4+ T cells from blood. This sequence joins TRBV7-9 and TRBJ2-3; 11 nucleotides line up with TRBD1. This receptor was obtained from a woman aged 18-29 years in good health. The CDR3 DNA reads as TGTGCCAGTCAACCACTAAGGACAGGGGGCGCTCTAGATACGCAGTATTTT. Translated: CASQPLRTGGALDTQYF. Variable domain in full (rest from reference TRBV7-9 and TRBJ2-3): DTGVSQNPRHKITKRGQNVTFRCDPISEHNRLYWYRQTLGQGPEFLTYFQNEAQLEKSRLLSDRFSAERPKGSFSTLEIQRTEQGDSAMYLCASQPLRTGGALDTQYFGPGTRLTVL.